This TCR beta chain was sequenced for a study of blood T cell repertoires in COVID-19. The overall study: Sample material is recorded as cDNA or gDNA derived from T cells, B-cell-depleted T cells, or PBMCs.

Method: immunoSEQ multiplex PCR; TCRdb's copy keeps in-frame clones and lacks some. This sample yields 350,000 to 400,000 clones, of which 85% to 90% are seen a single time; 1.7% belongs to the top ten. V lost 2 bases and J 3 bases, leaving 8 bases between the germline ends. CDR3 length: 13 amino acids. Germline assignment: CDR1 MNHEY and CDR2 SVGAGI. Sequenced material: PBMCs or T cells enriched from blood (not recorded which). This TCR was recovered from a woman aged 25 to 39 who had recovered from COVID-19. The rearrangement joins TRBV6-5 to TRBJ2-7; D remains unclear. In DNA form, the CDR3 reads TGTGCCAGCAGTTACGGCCCGTTCTACGAGCAGTACTTC. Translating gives CASSYGPFYEQYF.